This TCR beta chain was identified in a study of T cell clones after liver transplantation. Background on the study: Third-party-reactive TCRbeta sequences from pre-transplant mixed lymphocyte reactions served as antigen-independent comparators. Without induction therapy, subjects received standard immunosuppression until 12-24 months post-transplant. Blood was drawn pre-transplant, before withdrawal, and after full or failed withdrawal. Study-level points and caveats: Rather than being deleted, graft donor-reactive T cells may have moved into the graft.

Regarding this clone: The target antigen is unknown.

Germline-derived CDR1 and CDR2 are SEHNR and FQNEAQ (reference sequence). V gave up 5 bases and J gave up 4 bases, with 9 bases separating them. This CDR3 is 13 amino acids long. The data were produced by immunoSEQ multiplex PCR, yet TCRdb's version contains in-frame clones alone and is incomplete. The sample includes tens of thousands of clones, more than 75% of them seen just once. This TCR came from a human donor who received a liver transplant. The sequencing here drew on CD4+ T cells from blood, taken before liver transplant. This chain connects TRBV7-9 to TRBJ1-5; TRBD1 is a possible D gene (6 bases). Here the CDR3 reads CASSHGQNQPQHF. The CDR3 DNA sequence: TGTGCCAGCAGCCACGGACAGAATCAGCCCCAGCATTTT.